One and the same sample provided the 13 T cell receptor beta chains below, sequenced in a study of control samples from healthy donors and cancer patients. Using immunoSEQ multiplex PCR, the repertoire was profiled, and TCRdb retains in-frame clones only, with some absent. Of more than 75,000 clones detected, 79% appear once; the ten largest clones hold over 9.5%. Sequenced input: blood. These receptors came from a woman in her 30s in good health.

This chain uses TRBV7-8 with TRBJ2-7, with D hard to call. The CDR3 spans 14 residues. Germline CDR1 and CDR2: SGHVS and FQNEAQ. The V gene lost 5 bases and the J gene lost 1 base, with 12 bases spanning the gap. The CDR3 spells CASSPRVGSYEQYF. As DNA, the CDR3 is TGTGCCAGCAGCCCCCGGGTGGGGTCCTACGAGCAGTACTTC. The full variable domain, in which reference TRBV7-8 and TRBJ2-7 provide the parts outside the CDR3, is GAGVSQSPRYKVAKRGQDVALRCDPISGHVSLFWYQQALGQGPEFLTYFQNEAQLDKSGLPSDRFFAERPEGSVSTLKIQRTQQEDSAVYLCASSPRVGSYEQYFGPGTRLTVT.

V gene TRBV29-1 combines with J gene TRBJ1-1; D may be TRBD1 (5 bases). Trimming took off 7 bases at V and 4 bases at J, with 16 bases between the two ends. Per germline, CDR1 SQVTM and CDR2 ANQGSEA. This CDR3 is 13 amino acids long. The DNA of the CDR3 is TGCAGCGCCCAACCCCGGGGGTCCACTGAAGCTTTCTTT. Translated, it gives CSAQPRGSTEAFF. The full variable domain, in which reference TRBV29-1 and TRBJ1-1 provide the parts outside the CDR3, is SAVISQKPSRDICQRGTSLTIQCQVDSQVTMMFWYRQQPGQSLTLIATANQGSEATYESGFVIDKFPISRPNLTFSTLTVSNMSPEDSSIYLCSAQPRGSTEAFFGQGTRLTVV.

J is TRBJ2-5 and V is TRBV4-2; TRBD2 is a possible D gene (6 bases). CDR3 length: 14 amino acids. CDR1 and CDR2 from the germline V gene are LGHNA and YNFKEQ. With 0 bases removed from V and 5 bases from J, the gap between germline ends came to 10 bases. The CDR3 DNA reads as TGTGCCAGCAGCCAAGAACCGGGGGTTGAGACCCAGTACTTC. As protein: CASSQEPGVETQYF.

This clone was observed a single time. J is TRBJ1-5 and V is TRBV6-6; TRBD1 might be the D (6 bases). The germline V and J ends were trimmed by 6 bases and 7 bases, with 13 bases remaining between them. Looked up from germline, CDR1 is MNHNY and CDR2 is SVGAGI (reference sequence). The CDR3 is 13 amino acids. CDR3 in amino acids: CASRGGAGQPQHF. CDR3 DNA: TGTGCCAGCAGGGGGGGGGCAGGGCAGCCCCAGCATTTT.

The chain employs TRBV2 and TRBJ2-7; TRBD2 aligns across 11 bases. With 6 bases clipped from V and 0 bases from J, the junction kept 10 bases outside the gene matches. CDR1 and CDR2 from the germline V gene are SNHLY and FYNNEI. The CDR3 runs to 17 residues. The CDR3 bases are TGTGCCAGCAGGTCCGGGACTAGCGGCTCGAGCTCCTACGAGCAGTACTTC. It encodes CASRSGTSGSSSYEQYF.

The chain uses TRBV4-1 and TRBJ2-5; no firm D call. From germline, CDR1 is MGHRA and CDR2 YSYEKL. V lost 1 base, J lost 2 bases, and 11 bases lay in between. The CDR3 runs to 15 residues. CDR3 DNA: TGCGCCAGCAGCCAAGGCGGCGGTCCTCAAGAGACCCAGTACTTC. Translation gives CASSQGGGPQETQYF.

This clone was observed a handful of times. The V gene is TRBV3-1 (or the pseudogene TRBV3-2), the J gene TRBJ2-2; perhaps TRBD2 as D (5 bases). The CDR3 totals 15 residues. Trimming pared 1 base from V and 6 bases from J, leaving 12 bases between. The germline V gene encodes CDR1 LGHDT and CDR2 YNNKEL (reference sequence). CDR3: CASSQVEGFAGELFF. In DNA form, the CDR3 reads TGTGCCAGCAGCCAAGTCGAGGGATTCGCCGGGGAGCTGTTTTTT.

The chain is built from TRBV21-1 and TRBJ2-7; no check of the table's D call, TRBD1, against the DNA was made. TRBV21-1 is shown as a pseudogene. The CDR3 loop spans 15 amino acids. The CDR3 sequence is CASSSPGTGKYEQYF. The CDR3 coding sequence is TGTGCCAGCAGCAGCCCCGGGACAGGGAAATACGAGCAGTACTTC.

This chain links TRBV2 with TRBJ2-7, with D uncertain. CDR1 and CDR2 (germline): SNHLY, FYNNEI. V gave up 0 bases and J gave up 5 bases, with 11 bases separating them. There are 14 residues in the CDR3. The DNA of the CDR3 is TGTGCCAGCAGTGAAGCGCTTCCTGGGCACGAGCAGTACTTC. It encodes CASSEALPGHEQYF.

Concerning this clone itself: Different DNA sequences within this sample yield the same CDR3. The chain couples TRBV7-2 to TRBJ2-7; D is undetermined. The germline V gene encodes CDR1 SGHTA and CDR2 FQGNSA. The V and J ends lost 3 bases and 3 bases respectively, with 3 bases between them. The CDR3 runs 11 residues. The DNA for the CDR3 is TGTGCCAGCAGCTTGAACTACGAGCAGTACTTC. It yields the protein CASSLNYEQYF.

The chain employs TRBV10-2 and TRBJ1-3; D gene uncertain. Germline V gives CDR1 WSHSY, CDR2 SAAADI. The V gene lost 6 bases and the J gene lost 1 base, with 22 bases spanning the gap. This CDR3 is built from 18 residues. The CDR3 loop reads CASSANGLKGSSGNTIYF. The CDR3 region has the DNA TGCGCCAGCAGCGCAAACGGTTTGAAAGGTTCTTCTGGAAACACCATATATTTT.

The gene calls are TRBV4-3 and TRBJ1-2; 8 bases line up with TRBD1. The junction had 11 bases not matched to a gene; V was cut back by 3 bases and J by 5 bases. Per germline, CDR1 LGHNA and CDR2 YSLEER. There are 16 residues in the CDR3. The CDR3 coding sequence is TGCGCCAGCAGCCATGCGGGAGACAGGGGATATTATGGCTACACCTTC. It encodes CASSHAGDRGYYGYTF.

This clone was seen only once. The chain joins TRBV30 to TRBJ1-3, with 8 bases aligning to TRBD1. After removal of 8 bases from V and 0 bases from J, the junction contained 15 bases not matched to a gene. Germline V gene lookup returns CDR1 GTSNPN and CDR2 SVGIG (reference sequence). The CDR3 loop spans 17 amino acids. The CDR3 DNA reads TGTGCCACTGACAGGGGCATGGGAGTTCTCTCTGGAAACACCATATATTTT. As protein: CATDRGMGVLSGNTIYF.